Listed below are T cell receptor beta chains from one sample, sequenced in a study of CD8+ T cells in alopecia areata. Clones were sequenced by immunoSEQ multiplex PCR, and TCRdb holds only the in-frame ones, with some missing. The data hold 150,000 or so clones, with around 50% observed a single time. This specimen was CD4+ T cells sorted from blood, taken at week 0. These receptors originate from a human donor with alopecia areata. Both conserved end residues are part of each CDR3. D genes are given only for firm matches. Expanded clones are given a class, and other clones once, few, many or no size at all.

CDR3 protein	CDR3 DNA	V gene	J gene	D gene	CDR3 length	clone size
CSSKGGQGPANYGYTF	TGCAGCTCCAAAGGGGGACAGGGCCCCGCTAACTATGGCTACACCTTC	TRBV29-1	TRBJ1-2	TRBD1	16	NA
CASSPRGPDTQYF	TGTGCCAGCAGCCCTAGGGGCCCAGATACGCAGTATTTT	TRBV5-6	TRBJ2-3	NA	13	NA
CASSNGGDIATDTQYF	TGTGCCAGCAGCAACGGGGGGGACATCGCTACAGATACGCAGTATTTT	TRBV5-4	TRBJ2-3	TRBD2	16	NA
CASSLVEGSTEAFF	TGTGCCAGCAGCTTAGTGGAGGGGAGCACTGAAGCTTTCTTT	TRBV7-9	TRBJ1-1	NA	14	NA
CASSLWGAETQYF	TGTGCCAGCAGTTTATGGGGCGCGGAGACCCAGTACTTC	TRBV27	TRBJ2-5	NA	13	NA
CASSQVAGAYNSPLHF	TGTGCCAGCAGCCAAGTTGCAGGAGCCTATAATTCACCCCTCCACTTT	TRBV4-2	TRBJ1-6	NA	16	NA
CASSPRTVDYTF	TGTGCCAGCAGCCCGAGGACGGTAGACTACACCTTC	TRBV5-6	TRBJ1-2	NA	12	NA
CASSRWTESAHYTF	TGTGCCAGCAGCCGGTGGACAGAATCAGCCCACTACACCTTC	TRBV7-2	TRBJ1-2	NA	14	NA
CSVGSGGTDTQYF	TGCAGCGTCGGTAGCGGGGGAACAGATACGCAGTATTTT	TRBV29-1	TRBJ2-3	TRBD2	13	NA
CAWNSHEGTGNQAQHF	TGTGCCTGGAACTCTCACGAAGGGACTGGCAATCAGGCCCAGCATTTT	TRBV30	TRBJ1-5	NA	16	NA
CASRGTGNTGELFF	TGTGCCAGCAGGGGGACAGGGAACACCGGGGAGCTGTTTTTT	TRBV7-2	TRBJ2-2	TRBD1	14	few
CASSQGPVGYGYTF	TGTGCCAGCAGTCAGGGCCCCGTCGGCTATGGCTACACCTTC	TRBV27	TRBJ1-2	NA	14	NA
CASSLSRLSYEQYF	TGTGCCAGCAGCTTATCTCGCCTCTCCTACGAGCAGTACTTC	TRBV7-2	TRBJ2-7	NA	14	NA
CASSLSNLTDTQYF	TGTGCCAGCAGCTTGTCCAATTTAACAGATACGCAGTATTTT	TRBV5-4	TRBJ2-3	NA	14	NA
CASSYRLGETQYF	TGTGCCAGCAGCTACCGACTAGGAGAGACCCAGTACTTC	TRBV7-2	TRBJ2-5	NA	13	NA
CASSRDRGRTDTQYF	TGTGCCAGCAGTCGAGACAGGGGCCGCACAGATACGCAGTATTTT	TRBV2	TRBJ2-3	TRBD1	15	NA
CASSTTGSETQYF	TGTGCCAGCAGCACCACAGGGTCAGAGACCCAGTACTTC	TRBV5-5	TRBJ2-5	NA	13	many
CASTTQGASYEQYF	TGTGCCAGCACCACGCAGGGGGCTAGCTACGAGCAGTACTTC	TRBV7-9	TRBJ2-7	TRBD1	14	NA
CASSQDRIGSPLHF	TGTGCCAGCAGCCAAGATCGGATTGGTTCACCCCTCCACTTT	TRBV4-2	TRBJ1-6	NA	14	NA
CASGLAGVNEQFF	TGTGCCAGCGGACTAGCGGGTGTTAATGAGCAGTTCTTC	TRBV2	TRBJ2-1	TRBD2	13	once
CASSLNSNGLYEQYF	TGTGCCAGTAGTCTGAACAGCAATGGGTTATACGAGCAGTACTTC	TRBV19	TRBJ2-7	NA	15	NA
CAISEPTGNYGYTF	TGTGCCATCAGTGAGCCGACAGGGAACTATGGCTACACCTTC	TRBV10-3	TRBJ1-2	TRBD1	14	NA
CASSLGPTNEQFF	TGCGCCAGCAGCTTGGGACCGACCAATGAGCAGTTCTTC	TRBV5-1	TRBJ2-1	NA	13	once
CASSVGTYTGELFF	TGTGCCAGCAGCGTGGGGACTTACACCGGGGAGCTGTTTTTT	TRBV9	TRBJ2-2	NA	14	few
CASSYYPAQETQYF	TGTGCCAGCAGCTACTATCCAGCCCAAGAGACCCAGTACTTC	TRBV11-3	TRBJ2-5	NA	14	NA
CSVADRGNTEAFF	TGCAGCGTAGCCGACAGGGGAAACACTGAAGCTTTCTTT	TRBV29-1	TRBJ1-1	TRBD1	13	few
CASSSRDRFNEQFF	TGTGCCAGCAGCTCACGAGACAGATTCAATGAGCAGTTCTTC	TRBV5-4	TRBJ2-1	NA	14	NA
CASSLRGVGAGAYEQYF	TGTGCCAGCAGCTTACGAGGGGTCGGAGCGGGGGCCTACGAGCAGTACTTC	TRBV7-2	TRBJ2-7	TRBD2	17	few
CASSYLRQGIPGELFF	TGTGCCAGCAGTTACTTGCGACAGGGAATCCCCGGGGAGCTGTTTTTT	TRBV6-6	TRBJ2-2	TRBD1	16	NA
CASSLGGTKGEQYF	TGTGCCAGCAGCTTAGGTGGGACGAAGGGCGAGCAGTACTTC	TRBV7-9	TRBJ2-7	NA	14	NA
CASTLGTGETQYF	TGTGCCAGCACTTTGGGGACCGGTGAGACCCAGTACTTC	TRBV11-2	TRBJ2-5	NA	13	NA
CASSPTPGLRNEQFF	TGTGCCAGCAGCCCCACTCCGGGACTGCGGAATGAGCAGTTCTTC	TRBV7-2	TRBJ2-1	NA	15	NA
CASQGTFGAGGKTQYF	TGTGCCAGCCAAGGCACCTTTGGGGCGGGGGGAAAGACCCAGTACTTC	TRBV28	TRBJ2-5	TRBD2	16	NA
CSVLLSGNTIYF	TGCAGCGTTTTGCTCTCTGGAAACACCATATATTTT	TRBV29-1	TRBJ1-3	NA	12	NA
CASSKAGKNIQYF	TGTGCCAGCAGCAAAGCAGGAAAAAACATTCAGTACTTC	TRBV21-1	TRBJ2-4	NA	13	few
CSVVQGVNGYTF	TGCAGCGTTGTTCAGGGTGTGAATGGCTACACCTTC	TRBV29-1	TRBJ1-2	NA	12	few
CAWSIPRRGTEAFF	TGTGCCTGGAGTATCCCACGCAGGGGGACTGAAGCTTTCTTT	TRBV30	TRBJ1-1	TRBD1	14	NA
CASSQVVGNQPQHF	TGCGCCAGCAGCCAAGTGGTGGGCAATCAGCCCCAGCATTTT	TRBV4-3	TRBJ1-5	NA	14	NA
CASSLGSSWNEQFF	TGTGCCAGCAGCTTAGGATCTAGTTGGAATGAGCAGTTCTTC	TRBV11-1	TRBJ2-1	NA	14	NA
CAISEATGYHGYTF	TGTGCCATCAGTGAGGCGACAGGGTATCATGGCTACACCTTC	TRBV10-3	TRBJ1-2	TRBD1	14	NA
CASSEVRVPNEQYF	TGTGCCAGCAGTGAAGTCCGGGTCCCCAACGAGCAGTACTTC	TRBV25-1	TRBJ2-7	NA	14	NA
CASSVGPGNEQFF	TGTGCCAGCAGCGTAGGTCCCGGCAATGAGCAGTTCTTC	TRBV9	TRBJ2-1	NA	13	few
CSVEEGVSYNEQFF	TGCAGCGTTGAAGAGGGGGTCTCCTACAATGAGCAGTTCTTC	TRBV29-1	TRBJ2-1	NA	14	few
CATSRDLAFQEAFF	TGTGCCACCAGCAGAGATCTGGCTTTCCAGGAAGCTTTCTTT	TRBV15	TRBJ1-1	NA	14	NA
CASSNRETQYF	TGTGCCAGCAGCAACCGGGAGACCCAGTACTTC	TRBV14	TRBJ2-5	NA	11	NA
CASRSGDLKVQYF	TGTGCCAGCAGGAGCGGGGATCTAAAGGTCCAGTACTTC	TRBV28	TRBJ2-5	TRBD2	13	NA
CASSFYQINSPLHF	TGTGCCAGCAGCTTTTATCAGATAAATTCACCCCTCCACTTT	TRBV5-6	TRBJ1-6	NA	14	NA
CASSFTGTGTYGYTF	TGTGCCAGCAGCTTCACCGGGACAGGGACTTATGGCTACACCTTC	TRBV5-4	TRBJ1-2	TRBD1	15	NA
CASRYAGATYNEQFF	TGTGCCAGCAGGTACGCCGGGGCAACCTACAATGAGCAGTTCTTC	TRBV6-5	TRBJ2-1	NA	15	NA
CSVDGGLKTQYF	TGCAGCGTTGATGGGGGGCTGAAGACCCAGTACTTC	TRBV29-1	TRBJ2-5	NA	12	NA
CASSLEANYGYTF	TGCGCCAGCAGCTTGGAAGCTAACTATGGCTACACCTTC	TRBV5-1	TRBJ1-2	NA	13	NA
CASSLSGDYGYTF	TGTGCCAGCAGCTTATCCGGAGATTATGGCTACACCTTC	TRBV7-9	TRBJ1-2	NA	13	few
CASSLPWTGAEAFF	TGTGCCAGCAGCCTCCCGTGGACAGGGGCTGAAGCTTTCTTT	TRBV7-8	TRBJ1-1	TRBD1	14	few
CASSGTSGGETQYF	TGTGCCAGCAGTGGGACTAGCGGGGGAGAGACCCAGTACTTC	TRBV2	TRBJ2-5	TRBD2	14	NA